The clone carrying this T cell receptor beta chain was seen repeatedly, ten times or more. These data originate in a study of T cell repertoires in cytomegalovirus infection. The V end was cut by 1 base, the J end by 9 bases, with 7 bases between. Germline CDR1 and CDR2: SGHTA and FQGTGA. The CDR3 spans 12 residues. TCRdb re-called the reads through MiXCR, storing one row per CDR3 protein. Of tens of thousands of distinct CDR3 sequences listed, just under 4% were seen once; the top ten hold around a fifth. The chain combines TRBV7-3 with TRBJ2-1; D unresolved. This receptor was identified in a human donor in good health (CMV status not recorded). Some clones in this sample may be carry-over from other donors' samples. The sequencing sample was made of PBMCs. This CDR3 is CASSLNYVEQFF. In DNA, the CDR3 is TGTGCCAGCAGCTTAAACTATGTTGAGCAGTTCTTC.